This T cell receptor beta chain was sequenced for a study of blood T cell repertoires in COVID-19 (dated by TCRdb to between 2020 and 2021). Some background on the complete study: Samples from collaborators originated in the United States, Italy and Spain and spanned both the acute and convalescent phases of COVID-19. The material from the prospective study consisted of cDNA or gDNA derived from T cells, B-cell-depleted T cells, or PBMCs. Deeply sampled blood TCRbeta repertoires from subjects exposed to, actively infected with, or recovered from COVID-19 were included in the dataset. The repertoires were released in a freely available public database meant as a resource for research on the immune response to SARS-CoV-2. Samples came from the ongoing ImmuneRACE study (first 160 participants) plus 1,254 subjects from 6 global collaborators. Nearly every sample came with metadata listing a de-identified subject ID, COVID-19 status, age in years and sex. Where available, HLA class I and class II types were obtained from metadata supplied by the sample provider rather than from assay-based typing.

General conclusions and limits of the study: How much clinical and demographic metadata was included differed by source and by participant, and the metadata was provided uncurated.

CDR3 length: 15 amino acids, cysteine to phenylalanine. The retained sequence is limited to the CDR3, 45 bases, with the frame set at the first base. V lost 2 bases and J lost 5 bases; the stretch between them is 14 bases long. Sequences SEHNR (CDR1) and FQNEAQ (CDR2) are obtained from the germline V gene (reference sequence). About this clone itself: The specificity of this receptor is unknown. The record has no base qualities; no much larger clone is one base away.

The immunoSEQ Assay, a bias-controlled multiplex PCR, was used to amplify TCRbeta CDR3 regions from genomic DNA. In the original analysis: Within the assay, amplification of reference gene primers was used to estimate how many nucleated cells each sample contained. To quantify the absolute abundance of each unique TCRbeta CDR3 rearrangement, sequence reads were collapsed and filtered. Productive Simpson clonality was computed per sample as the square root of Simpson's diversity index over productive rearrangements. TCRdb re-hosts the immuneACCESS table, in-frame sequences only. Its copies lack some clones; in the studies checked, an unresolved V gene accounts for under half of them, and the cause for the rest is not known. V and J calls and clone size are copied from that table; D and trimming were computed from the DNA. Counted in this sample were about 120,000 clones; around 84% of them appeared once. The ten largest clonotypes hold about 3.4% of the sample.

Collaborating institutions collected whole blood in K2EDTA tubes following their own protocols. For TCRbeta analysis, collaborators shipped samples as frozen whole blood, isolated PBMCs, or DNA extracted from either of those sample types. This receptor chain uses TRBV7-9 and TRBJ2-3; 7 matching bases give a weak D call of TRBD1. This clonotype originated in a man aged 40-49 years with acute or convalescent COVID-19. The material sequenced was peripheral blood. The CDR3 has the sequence CASSLQGGVIDTQYF. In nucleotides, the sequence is TGTGCCAGCAGCTTACAGGGGGGAGTAATAGATACGCAGTATTTT.